This passage covers 25 T cell receptor beta chains from one sample sequenced in a study of cytomegalovirus exposure and HLA in healthy donors. Profiled with immunoSEQ multiplex PCR; TCRdb holds only in-frame clones, not every one. The table records about 140,000 clones, about nine tenths of them present only once. Material: PBMCs. These receptor sequences come from a man younger than 30 in good health and CMV-seronegative.

CDR3 loop: CASSIRAGQSSYEQYF. The DNA of the CDR3 is TGTGCCAGTAGTATCCGGGCGGGACAGAGCTCCTACGAGCAGTACTTC. The rearrangement joins TRBV19 to TRBJ2-7, with D perhaps matching TRBD1 (7 bases). This CDR3 has 16 amino acids. Per germline, CDR1 LNHDA and CDR2 SQIVND (reference sequence). The V end lost 3 bases, the J end lost 0 bases, and 15 bases lay between the germline ends.

This chain links TRBV19 with TRBJ1-5; 7 nucleotides align to TRBD1. V lost 3 bases, J lost 7 bases, and 12 bases stayed unmatched. This CDR3 has 16 amino acids. Germline V gives CDR1 LNHDA, CDR2 SQIVND (reference sequence). This CDR3 is CASSIRGTGANQPQHF. In nucleotides, the CDR3 is TGTGCCAGTAGTATCAGGGGGACGGGGGCGAACCAGCCCCAGCATTTT.

V usage is TRBV19 and J usage is TRBJ1-6; D is possibly TRBD1 (5 bases). Germline lookup yields CDR1 LNHDA and CDR2 SQIVND (reference sequence). The CDR3 consists of 13 residues. V shed 0 bases and J shed 8 bases, with 5 bases lying between them. The CDR3 DNA reads as TGTGCCAGTAGTATAGAAGGGGATTCACCCCTCCACTTT. Its protein product is CASSIEGDSPLHF.

V is TRBV2 and J is TRBJ1-3; TRBD1 agrees at 11 bases. This CDR3 has 15 amino acids. J was trimmed by 4 bases and V by 8 bases; bases with no gene match: 7. Germline values: CDR1 SNHLY, CDR2 FYNNEI. The CDR3 loop is CASGRTGGSGNTIYF. CDR3 bases: TGTGCCAGCGGTCGGACAGGGGGCTCCGGAAACACCATATATTTT.

This clone appeared a single time. The chain recombines TRBV7-9 with TRBJ2-1; 7 positions match TRBD2. The germline CDR1 and CDR2 sequences are SEHNR and FQNEAQ (reference sequence). This CDR3 has 17 amino acids. V was pared by 3 bases and J by 2 bases, with 10 bases of the junction left unmatched. This CDR3 is CASSFISSGATYNEQFF. CDR3 nucleotide sequence: TGTGCCAGCAGCTTCATATCAAGCGGGGCCACCTACAATGAGCAGTTCTTC.

The gene calls are TRBV11-2 and TRBJ1-2; TRBD1 is a possible D gene (5 bases). V was trimmed by 1 base and J by 2 bases, leaving 17 bases between them. The CDR3 runs 17 residues. The germline gives CDR1 SGHAT, CDR2 FQNNGV. The CDR3, as DNA: TGTGCCAGCAGCTTAGGGTCGTATGGGAACAGGAACTATGGCTACACCTTC. Translated, it gives CASSLGSYGNRNYGYTF.

The CDR3 spells CASSIGTSGRETQYF. CDR3 nucleotides: TGTGCCAGCAGCATAGGGACTAGCGGGCGGGAGACCCAGTACTTC. This sequence joins TRBV7-8 and TRBJ2-5, with 12 bases aligning to TRBD2. V trimming: 5 bases; J trimming: 5 bases; junction bases outside the gene matches: 6. The length of the CDR3 is 15 residues. Germline assignment: CDR1 SGHVS and CDR2 FQNEAQ.

The CDR3 DNA reads TGTGCCATCAGTGAGTCTCTGACTCGCGACAATCAGCCCCAGCATTTT. The encoded protein is CAISESLTRDNQPQHF. The chain employs TRBV10-3 and TRBJ1-5, with no clear D. Trimming took off 0 bases at V and 3 bases at J, with 12 bases between the two ends. Germline assignment: CDR1 ENHRY and CDR2 SYGVKD. The CDR3 runs 16 residues.

The V and J genes are TRBV7-9 and TRBJ1-1; TRBD1 matches at 9 bases. With 0 bases clipped from V and 3 bases from J, the junction kept 5 bases outside the gene matches. The CDR3 consists of 16 residues. CDR1 is SEHNR and CDR2 is FQNEAQ in the germline V gene (reference sequence). The CDR3 coding sequence is TGTGCCAGCAGCTTAGCGAGGACAGGGGAGGACACTGAAGCTTTCTTT. Translation gives CASSLARTGEDTEAFF.

The chain combines TRBV19 with TRBJ1-4; a possible D gene is TRBD1 (6 bases). The length of the CDR3 is 16 residues. Trimming took off 4 bases at V and 0 bases at J, with 12 bases between the two ends. Germline assignment: CDR1 LNHDA and CDR2 SQIVND (reference sequence). CDR3 region: CASSTGDTSTNEKLFF. The CDR3 coding sequence is TGTGCCAGTAGTACCGGGGACACCTCAACTAATGAAAAACTGTTTTTT.

The CDR3, as DNA: TGTGCCAGCAGCTTTTACAGGGATCACAATCAGCCCCAGCATTTT. This translates into CASSFYRDHNQPQHF. The V and J genes are TRBV25-1 and TRBJ1-5; tentative D call: TRBD1 (6 bases). V lost 6 bases and J lost 3, with 15 bases in between. There are 15 residues in the CDR3. The germline CDR1 and CDR2 sequences are MGHDK and SYGVNS.

V usage is TRBV2 and J usage is TRBJ1-1; TRBD1 matches at 9 bases. The germline V gene has CDR1 SNHLY and CDR2 FYNNEI. The CDR3 extends over 16 amino acids. The trim removed 0 bases at V and 5 bases at J, leaving 7 bases unmatched. CDR3 sequence: CASSEAGGTGLTEAFF. CDR3 nucleotides: TGTGCCAGCAGTGAAGCGGGGGGGACAGGGCTGACTGAAGCTTTCTTT. The full variable domain, its missing parts supplied by reference TRBV2 and TRBJ1-1, is EPEVTQTPSHQVTQMGQEVILRCVPISNHLYFYWYRQILGQKVEFLVSFYNNEISEKSEIFDDQFSVERPDGSNFTLKIRSTKLEDSAMYFCASSEAGGTGLTEAFFGQGTRLTVV.

The rearrangement links TRBV19 to TRBJ1-3, with TRBD1 identical over 9 bases. The germline V gene has CDR1 LNHDA and CDR2 SQIVND (reference sequence). This CDR3 spans 15 amino acids. After removal of 7 bases from V and 3 bases from J, the junction contained 7 bases not matched to a gene. CDR3 DNA: TGTGCCAGTACCCTGGGACAGGGAGGTGGAAACACCATATATTTT. Amino acid sequence: CASTLGQGGGNTIYF.

The V and J genes are TRBV29-1 and TRBJ2-1; 7 positions match TRBD1. The CDR3 is 14 residues long. Germline loops: CDR1 SQVTM, CDR2 ANQGSEA. J gave up 4 bases and V 7 bases, and 10 bases lay outside the gene matches. As DNA, the CDR3 is TGCAGCGGGGCCGGGACAGAGAAATACAATGAGCAGTTCTTC. Its protein product is CSGAGTEKYNEQFF.

The rearrangement links TRBV5-1 to TRBJ1-3, with a possible D match to TRBD1 (6 bases). Germline loops: CDR1 SGHRS, CDR2 YFSETQ. The length of the CDR3 is 17 residues. The V end lost 1 base, the J end lost 11 bases, and 25 bases lay between the germline ends. In DNA form, the CDR3 reads TGCGCCAGCAGCTTGCTCCTTTCTGGGGGCCAGGCAGACGCCATATATTTT. Its translation: CASSLLLSGGQADAIYF.

The CDR3 coding sequence is TGTGCCAGCAGCATTGGACAGGAAAAACTGTTTTTT. This gives the protein CASSIGQEKLFF. V and J are TRBV7-9 and TRBJ1-4; possible D gene TRBD1, 6 bases. Trimming took 5 bases from V and 8 from J, leaving 9 bases between them. Germline loops: CDR1 SEHNR, CDR2 FQNEAQ (reference sequence). The CDR3 runs to 12 residues.

The V call is TRBV18, the J call TRBJ2-1; 8 bases map to TRBD2. V dropped 3 bases and J dropped 2; count of bases not matched to a gene: 6. The CDR3 is 16 amino acids. Germline CDR1 is KGHSH and CDR2 is LQKENI. Written as DNA, the CDR3 is TGTGCCAGCTCACCTTTAGCGGGGCCGGCCTACAATGAGCAGTTCTTC. Translation gives CASSPLAGPAYNEQFF.

This rearrangement joins TRBV15 to TRBJ2-2; the match to TRBD1 covers 8 bases. This CDR3 has 15 amino acids. Germline V lookup: CDR1 LNHNV, CDR2 YYDKDF (reference sequence). Losses at the gene ends were 1 base for V and 6 bases for J; bases not matched to a gene: 4. The DNA of the CDR3 is TGTGCCACCAGCAGAGGAGACAGGGGAGCCGGGGAGCTGTTTTTT. Protein sequence: CATSRGDRGAGELFF.

The chain couples TRBV4-1 to TRBJ2-1; 14 bases map to TRBD2. Germline V gene lookup returns CDR1 MGHRA and CDR2 YSYEKL. Losses at the gene ends were 6 bases for V and 5 bases for J; bases not matched to a gene: 3. The CDR3 loop spans 15 amino acids. The CDR3 DNA follows: TGCGCCAGCAGGACGGGACTAGCGGGAGACAATGAGCAGTTCTTC. Protein product: CASRTGLAGDNEQFF.

The chain has TRBV18 and TRBJ1-2; the match to TRBD1 covers 7 bases. This CDR3 has 15 residues. Germline V gene data show CDR1 as KGHSH and CDR2 as LQKENI. J gave up 5 bases and V 3 bases, and 9 bases lay outside the gene matches. The CDR3 DNA is TGTGCCAGCTCACCCGCCGGGACAGCAGAATATGGCTACACCTTC. Translation: CASSPAGTAEYGYTF.

This chain joins TRBV4-3 and TRBJ2-1; 10 positions match TRBD2. This CDR3 contains 15 residues. V dropped 4 bases and J dropped 4; count of bases not matched to a gene: 4. Germline lookup yields CDR1 LGHNA and CDR2 YSLEER. The DNA for the CDR3 is TGCGCCAGCAGCCGGACTAGCGGCACGTACAATGAGCAGTTCTTC. As protein: CASSRTSGTYNEQFF.

V and J are TRBV27 and TRBJ2-5; possibly TRBD2 for D (6 bases). CDR1 and CDR2 from the germline V gene are MNHEY and SMNVEV (reference sequence). Trimming removed 5 bases at V and 1 base at J, with 11 bases between. The CDR3 totals 14 residues. CDR3 DNA: TGTGCCAGCAGTCTCCGACTAGGCCAAGAGACCCAGTACTTC. Encoded protein: CASSLRLGQETQYF.

The rearrangement joins TRBV7-6 to TRBJ2-7; 12 positions match TRBD2. V shed 5 bases, J shed 5 bases, and the junction held 4 bases outside the gene matches. Germline V gene sequence: CDR1 SGHVS, CDR2 FNYEAQ. The CDR3 runs to 14 residues. In DNA form, the CDR3 reads TGTGCCAGCAGCGAGGGACTAGCGGGCGACGAGCAGTACTTC. Translation gives CASSEGLAGDEQYF.

The genes are TRBV28 and TRBJ2-1, with 9 bases matching TRBD2. Germline V gives CDR1 MDHEN, CDR2 SYDVKM. The CDR3 loop spans 16 amino acids. V trimming: 7 bases; J trimming: 4 bases; junction bases outside the gene matches: 11. CDR3 bases: TGTGCCAGCATCAGGTTAGCGGGAGCCAAATACAATGAGCAGTTCTTC. Amino acids: CASIRLAGAKYNEQFF. Full variable domain (outside the CDR3, taken from reference TRBV28 and TRBJ2-1): DVKVTQSSRYLVKRTGEKVFLECVQDMDHENMFWYRQDPGLGLRLIYFSYDVKMKEKGDIPEGYSVSREKKERFSLILESASTNQTSMYLCASIRLAGAKYNEQFFGPGTRLTVL.

V is TRBV19 and J is TRBJ2-7; tentatively, D is TRBD2 (6 bases). The CDR3 runs to 14 residues. Trimming cost V 5 bases and J 7 bases, with 18 bases left between them. CDR1 is LNHDA and CDR2 is SQIVND in the germline V gene (reference sequence). The CDR3 here is CASSPTYLRGEQYF. DNA of the CDR3: TGTGCCAGTAGTCCGACCTATCTCCGGGGGGAGCAGTACTTC.